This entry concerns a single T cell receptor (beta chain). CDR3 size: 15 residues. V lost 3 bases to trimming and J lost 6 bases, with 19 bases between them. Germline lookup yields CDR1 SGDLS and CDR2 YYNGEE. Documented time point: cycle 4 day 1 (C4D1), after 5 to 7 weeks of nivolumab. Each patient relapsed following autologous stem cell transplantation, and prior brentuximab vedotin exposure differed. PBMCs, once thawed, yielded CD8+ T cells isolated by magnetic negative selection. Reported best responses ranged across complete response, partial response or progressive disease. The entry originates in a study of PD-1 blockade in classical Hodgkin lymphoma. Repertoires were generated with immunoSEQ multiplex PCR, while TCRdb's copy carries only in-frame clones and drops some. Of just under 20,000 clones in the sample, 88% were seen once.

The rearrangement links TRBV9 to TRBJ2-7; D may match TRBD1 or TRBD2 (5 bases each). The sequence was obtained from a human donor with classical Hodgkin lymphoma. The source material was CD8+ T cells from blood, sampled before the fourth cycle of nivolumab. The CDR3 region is CASSGLGTNPREQYF. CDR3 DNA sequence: TGTGCCAGCAGCGGGCTTGGGACGAATCCCCGCGAGCAGTACTTC. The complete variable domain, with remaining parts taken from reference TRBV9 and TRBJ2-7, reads DSGVTQTPKHLITATGQRVTLRCSPRSGDLSVYWYQQSLDQGLQFLIQYYNGEERAKGNILERFSAQQFPDLHSELNLSSLELGDSALYFCASSGLGTNPREQYFGPGTRLTVT.